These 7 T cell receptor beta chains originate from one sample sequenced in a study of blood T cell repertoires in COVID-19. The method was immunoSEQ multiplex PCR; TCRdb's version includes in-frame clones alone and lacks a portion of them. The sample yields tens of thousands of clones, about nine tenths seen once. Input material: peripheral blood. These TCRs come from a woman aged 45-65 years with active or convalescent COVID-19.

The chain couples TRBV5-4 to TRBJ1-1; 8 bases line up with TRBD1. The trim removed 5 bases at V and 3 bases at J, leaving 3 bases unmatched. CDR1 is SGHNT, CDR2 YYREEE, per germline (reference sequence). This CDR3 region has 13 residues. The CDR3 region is CASRNRGDTEAFF. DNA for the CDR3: TGTGCCAGCAGGAACAGGGGGGACACTGAAGCTTTCTTT.

DNA of the CDR3: TGTGCCAACAGGGGAACGGGAGGGAGGGATACGCAGTATTTT. It encodes CANRGTGGRDTQYF. The rearrangement uses TRBV6-4 and TRBJ2-3; D is possibly TRBD2 (8 bases). The CDR3 sequence is 14 residues long. Deletions cut 10 bases from V and 6 bases from J, with 20 bases between. Looked up from germline, CDR1 is MRHNA and CDR2 is SNTAGT.

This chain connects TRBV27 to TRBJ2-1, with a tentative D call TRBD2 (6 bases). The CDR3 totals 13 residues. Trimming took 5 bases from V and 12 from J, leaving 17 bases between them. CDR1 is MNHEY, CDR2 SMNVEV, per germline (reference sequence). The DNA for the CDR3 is TGTGCCAGCAGTCCCGTAGGAGGGTTGGGGCAGTTCTTC. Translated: CASSPVGGLGQFF.

Here the CDR3 reads CASSETSGLAKNIQYF. The DNA of the CDR3 is TGTGCCAGCAGCGAAACTAGCGGTCTAGCCAAAAACATTCAGTACTTC. The chain combines TRBV9 with TRBJ2-4, with 8 nucleotides matching TRBD2. This CDR3 has 16 residues. Germline values: CDR1 SGDLS, CDR2 YYNGEE. V lost 3 bases to trimming and J lost 0 bases; unmatched junction nucleotides: 5.

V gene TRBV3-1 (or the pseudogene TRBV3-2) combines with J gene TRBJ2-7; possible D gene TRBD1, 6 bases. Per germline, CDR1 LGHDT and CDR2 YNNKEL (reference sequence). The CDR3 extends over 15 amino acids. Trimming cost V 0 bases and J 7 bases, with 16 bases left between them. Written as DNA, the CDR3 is TGTGCCAGCAGCCAAGATCAAGTTAGGGGGAAAGAGCAGTACTTC. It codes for CASSQDQVRGKEQYF.

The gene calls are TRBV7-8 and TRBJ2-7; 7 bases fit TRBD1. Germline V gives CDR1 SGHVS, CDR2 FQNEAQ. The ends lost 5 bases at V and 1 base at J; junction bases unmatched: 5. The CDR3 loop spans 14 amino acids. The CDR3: CASSRMGQSYEQYF. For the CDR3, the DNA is TGTGCCAGCAGCCGGATGGGACAGTCCTACGAGCAGTACTTC.

This chain's CDR3 is CASSSRQAKNTEAFF. In DNA, the CDR3 is TGTGCCAGCAGCTCACGACAGGCCAAGAACACTGAAGCTTTCTTT. The chain couples TRBV5-4 to TRBJ1-1, with D perhaps matching TRBD1 (6 bases). The ends were cut back, 3 bases at V and 1 base at J, with 13 bases in the middle. This CDR3 is 15 amino acids long. Per germline, CDR1 SGHNT and CDR2 YYREEE (reference sequence).